This TCR beta chain was sequenced for a study of neurological immune-mediated disorders. Across the study: Relapsing-remitting forms accounted for about 90% of the 34 multiple sclerosis patients and secondary progressive forms for 3.

The cDNA came from 5'RACE with 10-nucleotide random UMIs. TCRdb recomputed calls from the 5' RACE reads with MiXCR, one row per CDR3 protein. The sample includes about 22,000 distinct CDR3 sequences, 15% to 20% of them seen just once. This clonotype was detected only once. No antigen is known for it. Whole-study results and caveats: One cluster of related CDR3 sequences contained, by phylogenetic grouping, the repertoires of 18 of 34 multiple sclerosis patients and formed a possible signature.

The sequencing input was CD8+ T cells from blood. The receptor's source is a woman aged 18-30 years with multiple sclerosis.

CDR3 loop: CASSPQGPFSNQPQHF. The DNA of the CDR3 is TGTGCCAGCAGTCCACAGGGACCTTTTAGCAATCAGCCCCAGCATTTT. The chain joins TRBV6-6 to TRBJ1-5; D possibly corresponds to TRBD1 (6 bases). V was trimmed by 5 bases and J by 0 bases, leaving 14 bases between them. The germline gives CDR1 MNHNY, CDR2 SVGAGI (reference sequence). This CDR3 is 16 amino acids long.